This record looks at one T cell receptor beta chain sequence and its context. The germline CDR1 and CDR2 sequences are SGHNT and YYREEE (reference sequence). The junction had 10 bases not matched to a gene; V was cut back by 4 bases and J by 9 bases. The CDR3 consists of 15 residues. The source of the sample is a study of blood T cell repertoires in COVID-19. Study context: Donors in the United States, Italy and Spain gave samples during acute or convalescent COVID-19.

The method was immunoSEQ multiplex PCR; TCRdb's version includes in-frame clones alone and lacks a portion of them. Of about 120,000 clones listed, around 77% are singletons. The receptor's source is a human donor in a cohort sampled during active COVID-19. Sample: peripheral blood. The rearrangement links TRBV5-4 to TRBJ1-6; 7 bases are shared with TRBD1. The CDR3 loop is CASSPTGAGSSPLHF. The CDR3 DNA reads as TGTGCCAGCAGCCCAACAGGGGCAGGGAGTTCACCCCTCCACTTT.